This T cell receptor (beta chain) was obtained from a study of T cells after yellow fever vaccination. Findings of the study overall: Subsequent booster samples again held most clones from primary vaccination (roughly 96% CD4, roughly 90% CD8).

This clonotype appeared many times. The antigen is undetermined. For TCR, cDNA came from 5'RACE template switching, which added a universal primer site and UMIs. MiXCR, run by TCRdb on the 5' RACE reads, gives a single entry per CDR3 protein. This repertoire shows tens of thousands of distinct CDR3 sequences, less than 9% found once; its top ten account for roughly 27%. This CDR3 has 11 residues. The germline CDR1 and CDR2 sequences are MNHNY and SVGAGI (reference sequence). V lost 7 bases and J lost 11, with 14 bases in between. The sequence derives from a man in his late teens or twenties who received the YFV17D yellow fever vaccine. The rearrangement joins TRBV6-6 to TRBJ1-1; D ambiguous. The sequences come from CD8+ T cells sorted from PBMCs, collected less than 16 days after the first yellow fever vaccination. This CDR3 is CASTNAASAFF. CDR3 in DNA: TGTGCCAGCACCAACGCCGCCTCGGCTTTCTTT.